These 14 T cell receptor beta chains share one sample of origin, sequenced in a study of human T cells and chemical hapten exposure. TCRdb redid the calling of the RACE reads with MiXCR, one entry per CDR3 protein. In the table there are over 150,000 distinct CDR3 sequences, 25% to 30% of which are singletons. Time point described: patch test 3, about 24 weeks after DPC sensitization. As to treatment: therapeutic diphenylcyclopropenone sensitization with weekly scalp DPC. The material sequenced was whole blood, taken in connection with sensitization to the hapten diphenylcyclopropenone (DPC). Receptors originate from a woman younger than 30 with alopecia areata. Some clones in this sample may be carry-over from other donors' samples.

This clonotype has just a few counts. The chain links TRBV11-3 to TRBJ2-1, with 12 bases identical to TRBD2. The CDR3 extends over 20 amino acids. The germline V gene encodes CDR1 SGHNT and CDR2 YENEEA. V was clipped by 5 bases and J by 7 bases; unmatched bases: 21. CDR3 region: CASSLRTSGAGPRIVNEQFF. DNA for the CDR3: TGTGCCAGCAGCCTTCGGACTAGCGGGGCTGGACCCCGTATAGTAAATGAGCAGTTCTTC.

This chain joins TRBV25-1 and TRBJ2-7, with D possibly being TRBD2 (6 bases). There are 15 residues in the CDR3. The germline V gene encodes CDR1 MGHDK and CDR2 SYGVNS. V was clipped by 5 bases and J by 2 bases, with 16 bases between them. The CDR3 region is CASSTSGTATYEQYF. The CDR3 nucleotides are TGTGCCAGCAGTACGTCCGGGACTGCAACCTACGAGCAGTACTTC.

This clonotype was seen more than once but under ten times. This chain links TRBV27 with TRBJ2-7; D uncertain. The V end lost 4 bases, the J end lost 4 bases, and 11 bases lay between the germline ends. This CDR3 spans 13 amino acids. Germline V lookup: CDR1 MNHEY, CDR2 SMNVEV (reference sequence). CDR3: CASSSVRWYEQYF. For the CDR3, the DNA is TGTGCCAGCAGTTCGGTGCGTTGGTACGAGCAGTACTTC.

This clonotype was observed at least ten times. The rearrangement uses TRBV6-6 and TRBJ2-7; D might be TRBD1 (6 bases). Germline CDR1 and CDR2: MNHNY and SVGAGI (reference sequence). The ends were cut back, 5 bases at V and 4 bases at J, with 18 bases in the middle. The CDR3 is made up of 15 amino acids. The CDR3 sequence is CASSPQGRLVYEQYF. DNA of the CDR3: TGTGCCAGCAGTCCCCAGGGGCGCCTAGTATACGAGCAGTACTTC.

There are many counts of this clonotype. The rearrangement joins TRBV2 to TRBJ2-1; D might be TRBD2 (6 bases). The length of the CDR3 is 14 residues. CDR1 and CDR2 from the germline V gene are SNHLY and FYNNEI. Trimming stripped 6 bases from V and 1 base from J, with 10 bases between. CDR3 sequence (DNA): TGTGCCAGCAGCACCGGGGGTTCCTACAATGAGCAGTTCTTC. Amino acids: CASSTGGSYNEQFF.

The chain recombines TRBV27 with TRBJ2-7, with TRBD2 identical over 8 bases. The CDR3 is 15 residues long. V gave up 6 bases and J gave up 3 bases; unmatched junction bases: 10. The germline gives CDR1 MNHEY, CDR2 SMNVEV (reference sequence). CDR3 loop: CASSPGGSGIYEQYF. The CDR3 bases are TGTGCCAGCAGCCCCGGGGGTAGCGGGATCTACGAGCAGTACTTC.

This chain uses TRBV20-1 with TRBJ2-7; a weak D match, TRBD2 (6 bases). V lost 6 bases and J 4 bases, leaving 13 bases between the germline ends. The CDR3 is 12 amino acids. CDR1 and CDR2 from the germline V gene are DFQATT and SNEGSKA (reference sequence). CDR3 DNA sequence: TGCAGTGCGAGTCGGGGACTTTACGAGCAGTACTTC. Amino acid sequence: CSASRGLYEQYF.

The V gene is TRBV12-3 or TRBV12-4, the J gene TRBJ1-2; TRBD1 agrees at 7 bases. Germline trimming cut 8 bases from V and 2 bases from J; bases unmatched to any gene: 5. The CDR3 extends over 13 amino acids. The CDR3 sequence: CASQTGANYGYTF. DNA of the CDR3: TGTGCCAGCCAAACAGGGGCCAACTATGGCTACACCTTC.

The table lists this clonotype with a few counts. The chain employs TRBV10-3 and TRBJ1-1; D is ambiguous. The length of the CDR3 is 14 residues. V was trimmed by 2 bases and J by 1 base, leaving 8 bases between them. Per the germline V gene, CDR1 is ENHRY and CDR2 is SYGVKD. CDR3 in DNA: TGTGCCATCAGTGAGAGGCAGGAGAACACTGAAGCTTTCTTT. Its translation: CAISERQENTEAFF.

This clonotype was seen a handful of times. The CDR3 bases are TGTGCCAGCAGAACTACTAGCGGGCCTCCCTACGAGCAGTACTTC. It encodes CASRTTSGPPYEQYF. The gene calls are TRBV6-5 and TRBJ2-7; 9 bases are a match to TRBD2. The CDR3 totals 15 residues. Germline CDR1 and CDR2: MNHEY and SVGAGI. Trimming took 6 bases from V and 2 from J; bases not matched to a gene: 8.

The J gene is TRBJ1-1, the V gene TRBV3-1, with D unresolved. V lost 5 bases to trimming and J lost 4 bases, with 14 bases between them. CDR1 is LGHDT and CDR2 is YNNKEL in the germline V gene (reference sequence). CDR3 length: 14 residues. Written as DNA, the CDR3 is TGTGCCAGCAGCGGCTCGTGGGGTTCCACTGAAGCTTTCTTT. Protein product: CASSGSWGSTEAFF.

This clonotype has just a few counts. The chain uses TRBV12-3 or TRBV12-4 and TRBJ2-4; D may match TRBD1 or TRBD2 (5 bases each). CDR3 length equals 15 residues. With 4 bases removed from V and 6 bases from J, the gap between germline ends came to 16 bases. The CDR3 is CASSYGVGTLNIQYF. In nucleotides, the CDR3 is TGTGCCAGCAGTTATGGGGTCGGGACCCTAAACATTCAGTACTTC.

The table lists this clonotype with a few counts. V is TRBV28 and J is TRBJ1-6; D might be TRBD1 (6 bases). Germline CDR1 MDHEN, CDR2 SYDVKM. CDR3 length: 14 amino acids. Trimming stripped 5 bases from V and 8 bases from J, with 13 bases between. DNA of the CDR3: TGTGCCAGCAGTGAAACCGGGGGCTATTCACCCCTCCACTTT. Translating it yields CASSETGGYSPLHF.

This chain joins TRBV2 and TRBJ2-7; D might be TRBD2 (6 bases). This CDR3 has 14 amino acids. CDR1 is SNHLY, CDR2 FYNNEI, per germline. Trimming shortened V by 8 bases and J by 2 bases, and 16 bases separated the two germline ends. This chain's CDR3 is CASAPSAGPYEQYF. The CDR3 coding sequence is TGTGCCAGCGCCCCCTCCGCGGGGCCCTACGAGCAGTACTTC. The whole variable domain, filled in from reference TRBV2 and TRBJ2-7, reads EPEVTQTPSHQVTQMGQEVILRCVPISNHLYFYWYRQILGQKVEFLVSFYNNEISEKSEIFDDQFSVERPDGSNFTLKIRSTKLEDSAMYFCASAPSAGPYEQYFGPGTRLTVT.